A single sample is the source of the 23 T cell receptor beta chains below, sequenced in a study of blood T cell repertoires in COVID-19. TCRdb's copy holds only in-frame clones and misses some; the assay was immunoSEQ multiplex PCR. The sample carries about 300,000 clones, 70% to 90% recorded once. Sequencing input: peripheral blood. These receptors were taken from a woman aged 50 to 60 with COVID-19, enrolled during active disease.

In nucleotides, the CDR3 is TGTGCCAGCTCACCGCGGGGGGTTTACAATGAGCAGTTCTTC. Amino acid sequence: CASSPRGVYNEQFF. The V and J genes are TRBV18 and TRBJ2-1; 8 bases map to TRBD2. The germline V gene has CDR1 KGHSH and CDR2 LQKENI. This CDR3 contains 14 residues. V gave up 3 bases and J gave up 4 bases; unmatched junction bases: 2.

CDR3 DNA sequence: TGTGCCAGCAGCTCGCGCTACGCAGATACGCAGTATTTT. Translated, it gives CASSSRYADTQYF. This chain uses TRBV11-3 with TRBJ2-3; D is unclear. From germline, CDR1 is SGHNT and CDR2 YENEEA. The ends were cut back, 4 bases at V and 4 bases at J, with 9 bases in the middle. The CDR3 runs to 13 residues.

This sequence joins TRBV6-5 and TRBJ1-4, with D perhaps TRBD1 (6 bases). Germline lookup yields CDR1 MNHEY and CDR2 SVGAGI. Trimming removed 5 bases at V and 1 base at J, with 11 bases between. The CDR3 loop spans 15 amino acids. The CDR3 DNA follows: TGTGCCAGCAGTCCGGGACAACAAACTAATGAAAAACTGTTTTTT. Translating gives CASSPGQQTNEKLFF.

J is TRBJ2-1 and V is TRBV11-3; TRBD2 matches 10 bases. The CDR3 is 15 residues long. From germline, CDR1 is SGHNT and CDR2 YENEEA. After removal of 4 bases from V and 2 bases from J, the junction contained 2 bases not matched to a gene. CDR3: CASSSAGGPYNEQFF. CDR3 in DNA: TGTGCCAGCAGCTCAGCGGGAGGGCCCTACAATGAGCAGTTCTTC.

The genes are TRBV30 and TRBJ1-3, with a tentative D call TRBD1 (5 bases). Trimming pared 3 bases from V and 1 base from J, leaving 10 bases between. CDR1 GTSNPN and CDR2 SVGIG come from the germline V gene (reference sequence). This CDR3 is built from 14 residues. Written as DNA, the CDR3 is TGTGCCTGGAGCTCAGGGTTATCTGGAAACACCATATATTTT. Encoded protein: CAWSSGLSGNTIYF.

The chain combines TRBV6-4 with TRBJ2-1, with TRBD1 matching 9 bases. This CDR3 region has 13 residues. Germline CDR1 is MRHNA and CDR2 is SNTAGT. V was pared by 6 bases and J by 8 bases, with 5 bases of the junction left unmatched. The CDR3 loop reads CASSRDRDDEQFF. The CDR3 bases are TGTGCCAGCAGCAGGGACAGGGACGATGAGCAGTTCTTC.

This sequence joins TRBV6-5 and TRBJ1-6, with 7 bases lining up with TRBD1. The V gene end was trimmed by 0 bases and the J gene end by 8 bases; junction bases not matched to a gene: 7. The CDR3 spans 16 residues. Germline assignment: CDR1 MNHEY and CDR2 SVGAGI. The CDR3 loop reads CASSYSRAQGYSPLHF. CDR3 nucleotides: TGTGCCAGCAGTTACTCGAGGGCACAGGGGTATTCACCCCTCCACTTT.

This clone was observed once. The chain carries TRBV2 and TRBJ1-1; 8 bases are shared with TRBD1. The CDR3 sequence is 15 residues long. In germline, CDR1 is SNHLY, CDR2 FYNNEI. Trimming took 7 bases from V and 4 from J; bases not matched to a gene: 11. CDR3 sequence (DNA): TGTGCCAGCATTGGACAGGGCGTTTCTGGCACTGAAGCTTTCTTT. Amino acids: CASIGQGVSGTEAFF.

The rearrangement joins TRBV6-5 to TRBJ2-5; 7 bases line up with TRBD2. Losses at the gene ends were 6 bases for V and 2 bases for J; bases not matched to a gene: 6. Germline V gene sequence: CDR1 MNHEY, CDR2 SVGAGI. This CDR3 has 14 amino acids. The CDR3: CASRGSGGQETQYF. The CDR3 bases are TGTGCCAGCAGGGGATCGGGAGGACAAGAGACCCAGTACTTC.

This clone showed up just once. The rearrangement links TRBV6-2 or TRBV6-3 to TRBJ1-5; D not resolved. Germline CDR1 reads MNHEY; CDR2 reads SVGEGT. The CDR3 runs 15 residues. V shed 5 bases and J shed 6 bases, with 17 bases lying between them. The CDR3 sequence is CASSPPDRGRQPQHF. CDR3 sequence (DNA): TGTGCCAGCAGTCCACCCGACCGGGGTCGTCAGCCCCAGCATTTT.

As DNA, the CDR3 is TGCGCCAGCCGACTAGCGGTCAACACCGGGGAGCTGTTTTTT. Translated: CASRLAVNTGELFF. J is TRBJ2-2 and V is TRBV5-1, with 9 nucleotides matching TRBD2. The CDR3 covers 14 residues. The ends lost 7 bases at V and 2 bases at J; junction bases unmatched: 3. From germline, CDR1 is SGHRS and CDR2 YFSETQ. Based on the CDR3 plus reference TRBV5-1 and TRBJ2-2, the full variable domain is KAGVTQTPRYLIKTRGQQVTLSCSPISGHRSVSWYQQTPGQGLQFLFEYFSETQRNKGNFPGRFSGRQFSNSRSEMNVSTLELGDSALYLCASRLAVNTGELFFGEGSRLTVL.

V and J are TRBV12-3 or TRBV12-4 and TRBJ2-1; possible D gene TRBD2, 6 bases. This CDR3 has 13 residues. Between the trimmed V and J ends, which lost 3 bases and 7 bases, there was a span of 10 bases. The CDR3 protein is CASSLEGRNEQFF. The CDR3 nucleotides are TGTGCCAGCAGTTTGGAGGGGAGGAATGAGCAGTTCTTC.

This clone was detected a few times. The chain uses TRBV4-2 and TRBJ2-5; 11 bases are a match to TRBD2. This CDR3 has 16 amino acids. The ends lost 5 bases at V and 2 bases at J; junction bases unmatched: 7. Germline loops: CDR1 LGHNA, CDR2 YNFKEQ. The CDR3 reads CASSVRLAGNQETQYF. The CDR3 DNA sequence: TGTGCCAGCAGCGTCAGACTAGCGGGGAATCAAGAGACCCAGTACTTC.

The chain employs TRBV7-7 and TRBJ2-5, with TRBD1 matching over 8 bases. Germline values: CDR1 SSHAT, CDR2 FNYEAQ (reference sequence). The CDR3 consists of 14 residues. The V gene end was trimmed by 5 bases and the J gene end by 2 bases; junction bases not matched to a gene: 4. The CDR3 bases are TGTGCCAGCAGCCTGGGGACAGGACAAGAGACCCAGTACTTC. Its protein is CASSLGTGQETQYF.

The CDR3 DNA follows: TGTGCCACCAGCAGAGACGGCGGGCCCTACAATGAGCAGTTCTTC. Protein: CATSRDGGPYNEQFF. The chain is built from TRBV15 and TRBJ2-1; tentatively, D is TRBD2 (5 bases). V was shortened by 0 bases and J by 2 bases, with 8 bases between the two germline ends. There are 15 residues in the CDR3. CDR1 is LNHNV and CDR2 is YYDKDF in the germline V gene (reference sequence).

This chain joins TRBV10-2 and TRBJ2-1; 11 bases are a match to TRBD2. CDR1 WSHSY and CDR2 SAAADI come from the germline V gene. CDR3 length: 15 amino acids. After removal of 4 bases from V and 3 bases from J, the junction contained 2 bases not matched to a gene. Here the CDR3 reads CASSGGTSGYNEQFF. CDR3 nucleotides: TGCGCCAGCAGTGGGGGGACTAGCGGCTACAATGAGCAGTTCTTC.

V usage is TRBV5-1 and J usage is TRBJ2-1; 9 nucleotides match TRBD1. This CDR3 is built from 15 residues. With V trimmed by 0 bases and J by 5 bases, 3 bases remained unmatched. Germline assignment: CDR1 SGHRS and CDR2 YFSETQ. CDR3 nucleotide sequence: TGCGCCAGCAGCTTGGCGGGACAGGGACACAATGAGCAGTTCTTC. This encodes CASSLAGQGHNEQFF.

The chain links TRBV27 to TRBJ1-6; D uncertain. Germline values: CDR1 MNHEY, CDR2 SMNVEV (reference sequence). V shed 5 bases and J shed 7 bases, with 9 bases lying between them. The CDR3 extends over 13 amino acids. The CDR3 coding sequence is TGTGCCAGCAGTCGAGCTAGGAATTCACCCCTCCACTTT. Encoded protein: CASSRARNSPLHF.

The rearrangement links TRBV5-1 to TRBJ2-5, with 11 nucleotides matching TRBD2. This CDR3 has 16 amino acids. V was clipped by 3 bases and J by 2 bases; unmatched bases: 6. Looked up from germline, CDR1 is SGHRS and CDR2 is YFSETQ. This chain's CDR3 is CASSSGTSGEQETQYF. Written as DNA, the CDR3 is TGCGCCAGCAGCTCTGGGACTAGCGGAGAACAAGAGACCCAGTACTTC.

The CDR3 is CASSLEIGRANYGYTF. CDR3 DNA sequence: TGTGCCAGCAGCCTAGAGATCGGGAGAGCTAACTATGGCTACACCTTC. The rearrangement uses TRBV7-9 and TRBJ1-2; D is unclear. The CDR3 covers 16 residues. Germline-derived CDR1 and CDR2 are SEHNR and FQNEAQ (reference sequence). Deletions cut 5 bases from V and 0 bases from J, with 16 bases between.

The CDR3 nucleotides read TGCGCCAGCAGGAGGGAAAGCCTTCCAGCTTTCTTT. As protein: CASRRESLPAFF. This sequence joins TRBV5-1 and TRBJ1-1; no firm D call. V was shortened by 5 bases and J by 10 bases, with 15 bases between the two germline ends. CDR1 is SGHRS, CDR2 YFSETQ, per germline. The CDR3 has 12 amino acids. The entire variable domain, with the rest obtained from reference TRBV5-1 and TRBJ1-1, is as follows: KAGVTQTPRYLIKTRGQQVTLSCSPISGHRSVSWYQQTPGQGLQFLFEYFSETQRNKGNFPGRFSGRQFSNSRSEMNVSTLELGDSALYLCASRRESLPAFFGQGTRLTVV.

As DNA, the CDR3 is TGTGCCAGCAGTGAAGCTGGGCCCGTTGTCACTGAAGCTTTCTTT. Translation gives CASSEAGPVVTEAFF. The chain recombines TRBV2 with TRBJ1-1; D is uncertain. CDR3 length equals 15 residues. The V and J ends lost 0 bases and 4 bases respectively, with 12 bases between them. CDR1 is SNHLY and CDR2 is FYNNEI in the germline V gene.

The rearrangement joins TRBV3-1 (or the pseudogene TRBV3-2) to TRBJ2-3, with D possibly being TRBD2 (6 bases). Trimming stripped 3 bases from V and 5 bases from J, with 9 bases between. The CDR3 consists of 13 residues. Germline assignment: CDR1 LGHDT and CDR2 YNNKEL (reference sequence). CDR3 bases: TGTGCCAGCAGCCATCGGGAGAGAGATACGCAGTATTTT. It yields the protein CASSHRERDTQYF.